This T cell receptor (beta chain) was retrieved from a study of cytomegalovirus exposure and HLA in healthy donors. Overall study results and limits: The authors later found TCR association rates varying by HLA locus, with DRB1 most and HLA-C fewest. Trimming of TCR beta V- and J-genes showed a link, identified in a later analysis, to a missense DCLRE1C variant.

V gave up 10 bases and J gave up 6 bases, with 19 bases separating them. The germline CDR1 and CDR2 sequences are SEHNR and FQNEAQ (reference sequence). This CDR3 spans 14 amino acids. PCR used 60 Vbeta primers and 13 Jbeta primers. Sequenced by immunoSEQ multiplex PCR; TCRdb stores in-frame clones only, minus some. The table has 100,000 to 150,000 clones, 65% to 75% seen once. Note on this clone: Its antigen is unidentified.

The chain recombines TRBV7-9 with TRBJ1-5, with a tentative D call TRBD1 (6 bases). Material for sequencing was PBMCs. The receptor was isolated from a man aged 35-49 years in good health and CMV-seropositive. The CDR3 DNA reads as TGTGCCACCTCCGGGGGGGCCCAGAGTCAGCCCCAGCATTTT. It specifies CATSGGAQSQPQHF.